Shown below are 21 T cell receptor beta chains from a single sample sequenced in a study of blood T cell repertoires in COVID-19. The repertoire was sequenced with immunoSEQ multiplex PCR; TCRdb's copy has only in-frame clones and lacks some. The sample lists some 180,000 clones; 80% to 90% were seen once. The specimen was peripheral blood. These receptors were taken from a woman at least 80 years old with COVID-19, enrolled during active disease.

The CDR3 spells CASSRDRGSYSGANVLTF. CDR3 bases: TGTGCCAGCAGTCGCGACAGGGGGTCCTACTCTGGGGCCAACGTCCTGACTTTC. The chain uses TRBV27 and TRBJ2-6, with TRBD1 matching over 9 bases. This CDR3 comprises 18 residues. The ends lost 5 bases at V and 0 bases at J; junction bases unmatched: 8. Germline loops: CDR1 MNHEY, CDR2 SMNVEV (reference sequence).

V usage is TRBV5-1 and J usage is TRBJ1-3; no clear D gene. This CDR3 is built from 13 residues. The germline gives CDR1 SGHRS, CDR2 YFSETQ. V dropped 5 bases and J dropped 8 bases, with 14 bases sitting between them. The CDR3 sequence: CASSSLPEDTIYF. CDR3 DNA sequence: TGCGCCAGCAGTTCCCTTCCCGAGGACACCATATATTTT.

This clone was seen once. The chain links TRBV12-3 or TRBV12-4 to TRBJ2-3; D unresolved. Trimming took off 5 bases at V and 8 bases at J, with 11 bases between the two ends. This CDR3 has 12 amino acids. Here the CDR3 DNA reads TGTGCCAGCAGTCCCTCGGGTGGTACGCAGTATTTT. It codes for CASSPSGGTQYF.

J is TRBJ2-5 and V is TRBV18; TRBD1 matches at 7 bases. CDR1 is KGHSH and CDR2 is LQKENI in the germline V gene. CDR3 length equals 14 residues. The trim removed 6 bases at V and 7 bases at J, leaving 11 bases unmatched. CDR3 coding DNA: TGTGCCAGCTCCCAGAGACAGGGCCTAGGGACCCAGTACTTC. It is translated as CASSQRQGLGTQYF.

The chain combines TRBV18 with TRBJ1-3, with D uncertain. V lost 3 bases, J lost 4 bases, and 16 bases lay in between. Germline CDR1 and CDR2: KGHSH and LQKENI. CDR3 size: 16 residues. The CDR3 spells CASSPSTSRAGNTIYF. CDR3 nucleotides: TGTGCCAGCTCACCCTCGACTTCACGTGCGGGAAACACCATATATTTT. The whole variable domain, remainder taken from reference TRBV18 and TRBJ1-3, is NAGVMQNPRHLVRRRGQEARLRCSPMKGHSHVYWYRQLPEEGLKFMVYLQKENIIDESGMPKERFSAEFPKEGPSILRIQQVVRGDSAAYFCASSPSTSRAGNTIYFGEGSWLTVV.

The gene calls are TRBV16 and TRBJ2-3; 7 nucleotides agree with TRBD1. Per germline, CDR1 KGHSY and CDR2 FQNENV. The CDR3 runs to 14 residues. After removal of 4 bases from V and 3 bases from J, the junction contained 4 bases not matched to a gene. CDR3 DNA sequence: TGTGCCAGCAGCCGACAGGGTGGAACAGATACGCAGTATTTT. This encodes CASSRQGGTDTQYF. Based on the CDR3 plus reference TRBV16 and TRBJ2-3, the full variable domain is GEEVAQTPKHLVRGEGQKAKLYCAPIKGHSYVFWYQQVLKNEFKFLISFQNENVFDETGMPKERFSAKCLPNSPCSLEIQATKLEDSAVYFCASSRQGGTDTQYFGPGTRLTVL.

V and J are TRBV7-3 and TRBJ2-7; the D gene is possibly TRBD1 (5 bases). V was trimmed by 5 bases and J by 0 bases, leaving 14 bases between them. Germline V gene lookup returns CDR1 SGHTA and CDR2 FQGTGA. The CDR3 runs to 15 residues. CDR3 amino acids: CASSPGQGASYEQYF. The DNA of the CDR3 is TGTGCCAGCAGCCCCGGGCAGGGTGCCTCCTACGAGCAGTACTTC.

The chain recombines TRBV7-9 with TRBJ2-5, with D tentatively TRBD1 (6 bases). In germline, CDR1 is SEHNR, CDR2 FQNEAQ (reference sequence). The CDR3 is 14 residues long. V lost 9 bases to trimming and J lost 5 bases, with 19 bases between them. This chain's CDR3 is CASIGGPRRETQYF. CDR3 bases: TGTGCCAGTATAGGGGGTCCCCGCCGGGAGACCCAGTACTTC.

This chain joins TRBV27 and TRBJ2-5; 8 bases match TRBD1. From germline, CDR1 is MNHEY and CDR2 SMNVEV (reference sequence). The length of the CDR3 is 15 residues. The V gene end was trimmed by 6 bases and the J gene end by 1 base; junction bases not matched to a gene: 7. The CDR3 bases are TGTGCCAGCAGCCGGGGACAGGCCCTCCAAGAGACCCAGTACTTC. It is translated as CASSRGQALQETQYF.

This chain connects TRBV27 to TRBJ1-2; 7 positions match TRBD1. The CDR3 is 14 amino acids. The V and J ends lost 3 bases and 5 bases, in that order; junction bases with no gene match: 6. Germline V CDR1 and CDR2: MNHEY, SMNVEV (reference sequence). CDR3 coding DNA: TGTGCCAGCAGTTTCACCGGGACAGCGTATGGCTACACCTTC. Translation gives CASSFTGTAYGYTF.

The chain carries TRBV9 and TRBJ1-5; D possibly corresponds to TRBD1 (6 bases). With 0 bases removed from V and 5 bases from J, the gap between germline ends came to 15 bases. From germline, CDR1 is SGDLS and CDR2 YYNGEE. This CDR3 region has 16 residues. CDR3 region: CASSVGVGGLDQPQHF. CDR3 DNA sequence: TGTGCCAGCAGCGTAGGTGTCGGGGGGCTGGATCAGCCCCAGCATTTT.

This chain uses TRBV7-2 with TRBJ2-2; D not resolved. Trimming removed 5 bases at V and 2 bases at J, with 12 bases between. CDR3 length: 15 amino acids. Germline CDR1 is SGHTA and CDR2 is FQGNSA. The CDR3 loop reads CASSTRLGNTGELFF. In nucleotides, the CDR3 is TGTGCCAGCAGCACCCGCCTCGGTAACACCGGGGAGCTGTTTTTT.

This clone has just one count. The V gene is TRBV10-3, the J gene TRBJ2-2; TRBD2 matches at 16 bases. CDR3 size: 16 residues. The V and J ends lost 8 bases and 3 bases, in that order; junction bases with no gene match: 3. Germline CDR1 is ENHRY and CDR2 is SYGVKD. DNA for the CDR3: TGTGCCATCGGGGGGACTAGCGGGAGGGACACCGGGGAGCTGTTTTTT. As protein: CAIGGTSGRDTGELFF.

The V and J genes are TRBV11-2 and TRBJ2-7; 9 nucleotides line up with TRBD1. Germline loops: CDR1 SGHAT, CDR2 FQNNGV. The junction had 12 bases not matched to a gene; V was cut back by 2 bases and J by 4 bases. CDR3 length equals 17 residues. Here the CDR3 reads CASSLPLGQGTGYEQYF. CDR3 DNA sequence: TGTGCCAGCAGCTTACCTCTGGGACAGGGAACGGGGTACGAGCAGTACTTC.

The gene calls are TRBV6-2 or TRBV6-3 and TRBJ2-7; 8 nucleotides agree with TRBD1. J was trimmed by 4 bases and V by 6 bases; bases with no gene match: 14. The V gene's germline CDR1 is MNHEY and CDR2 SVGEGT. The CDR3 length is 16 residues. CDR3 loop: CASSPIRGLHHYEQYF. In DNA form, the CDR3 reads TGTGCCAGCAGCCCTATCAGGGGGCTCCATCATTACGAGCAGTACTTC.

The CDR3 is CASRRGPDTQYF. The CDR3 DNA sequence: TGTGCCAGCAGAAGGGGGCCAGATACGCAGTATTTT. V gene TRBV28 combines with J gene TRBJ2-3, with 7 positions matching TRBD1. The CDR3 length is 12 residues. The V and J ends lost 6 bases and 4 bases, in that order; junction bases with no gene match: 1. CDR1 is MDHEN, CDR2 SYDVKM, per germline.

The V gene is TRBV5-4, the J gene TRBJ2-7, with TRBD1 as a possible D gene (6 bases). Trimming took 4 bases from V and 7 from J, leaving 9 bases between them. The CDR3 loop spans 11 amino acids. Germline-derived CDR1 and CDR2 are SGHNT and YYREEE (reference sequence). The CDR3 DNA reads TGTGCCAGCAGCCCGGACAGAGAGCAGTACTTC. This sequence encodes CASSPDREQYF.

This clone was recorded a few times. The chain combines TRBV18 with TRBJ2-3, with 11 positions matching TRBD1. The CDR3 is made up of 16 amino acids. V trimming: 3 bases; J trimming: 5 bases; junction bases outside the gene matches: 7. The V gene's germline CDR1 is KGHSH and CDR2 LQKENI. CDR3 in amino acids: CASSPRTGGERDTQYF. The CDR3 DNA sequence: TGTGCCAGCTCACCTCGGACAGGGGGCGAGAGAGATACGCAGTATTTT.

The chain recombines TRBV7-9 with TRBJ2-7, with D perhaps matching TRBD1 (5 bases). The CDR3 totals 14 residues. Between the trimmed V and J ends, which lost 2 bases and 0 bases, there was a span of 8 bases. Germline loops: CDR1 SEHNR, CDR2 FQNEAQ (reference sequence). CDR3 sequence reads: CASSLLQDSYEQYF. As DNA, the CDR3 is TGTGCCAGCAGCTTACTACAGGACTCCTACGAGCAGTACTTC.

The rearrangement links TRBV6-5 to TRBJ1-2; 8 nucleotides line up with TRBD1. Per the germline V gene, CDR1 is MNHEY and CDR2 is SVGAGI. J was trimmed by 8 bases and V by 7 bases; bases with no gene match: 12. This CDR3 contains 14 residues. Here the CDR3 DNA reads TGTGCCAGCATCGCAATCGAGGACAGGGAGGGCTACACCTTC. Translating gives CASIAIEDREGYTF.

The rearrangement joins TRBV6-5 to TRBJ2-7; weak D call: TRBD2 (6 bases). Between the trimmed V and J ends, which lost 6 bases and 6 bases, there was a span of 18 bases. The CDR3 extends over 14 amino acids. Germline assignment: CDR1 MNHEY and CDR2 SVGAGI. Here the CDR3 DNA reads TGTGCCAGCAGACCCAGACTAGGAGACCGCGAGCAGTACTTC. Translation gives CASRPRLGDREQYF.